Listed below are T cell receptor beta chains from one sample, sequenced in a study of T cell changes during pregnancy in multiple sclerosis. Produced via immunoSEQ multiplex PCR; TCRdb's table is partial and in-frame only. The sample lists about 71,000 clones, about 92% occurring once. Sample: peripheral blood, taken in the third trimester of pregnancy. These receptor sequences come from a female donor with multiple sclerosis, enrolled in a pregnancy study. Both conserved end residues are part of each CDR3. D genes are given only for firm matches. Size is stated for part of the rows, as once, few or many counts, or as a class when the clone is expanded.

size	J	D	V	DNA	CDR3
.	TRBJ1-1	.	TRBV4-3	TGCGCCAGCAGCCAGCAGGAGAACACTGAAGCTTTCTTT	CASSQQENTEAFF
.	TRBJ1-1	.	TRBV6-6	TGTGCCAGCAGTTACTCCCACACACTGAACACTGAAGCTTTCTTT	CASSYSHTLNTEAFF
.	TRBJ2-1	.	TRBV6-5	TGTGCCAGCAGTTACTCATCCCCTCGGTATGAGCAGTTCTTC	CASSYSSPRYEQFF
once	TRBJ2-3	TRBD2	TRBV7-2	TGTGCCAGCAGCTTGGCGGGAGGGCCGACAGATACGCAGTATTTT	CASSLAGGPTDTQYF
.	TRBJ2-1	TRBD2	TRBV7-7	TGTGCCAGCACCCAGATTTTACCTGCTTTTTTCCCGCGAGGCGGGAGAAATGAGCAGTTCTTC	CASTQILPAFFPRGGRNEQFF
.	TRBJ2-7	TRBD2	TRBV5-1	TGCGCCAGCAGCTCATTAGCGGGAGGGCCCCACGAGCAGTACTTC	CASSSLAGGPHEQYF
.	TRBJ1-2	TRBD1	TRBV9	TGTGCCAGCAGCGTCGACCTCCGGGACAGGGGGGGCTATGGCTACACCTTC	CASSVDLRDRGGYGYTF
.	TRBJ1-2	.	TRBV5-1	TGCGCCAGCAGCTTGGGACAAGGCGCTAACTATGGCTACACCTTC	CASSLGQGANYGYTF
once	TRBJ2-7	.	TRBV30	TGTGCCGGCCGGGATACCTACGAGCAGTACTTC	CAGRDTYEQYF
.	TRBJ1-1	.	TRBV10-3	TGTGCCACGGTAGAACAGGGTAGGGACACTGAAGCTTTCTTT	CATVEQGRDTEAFF
.	TRBJ2-5	TRBD2	TRBV29-1	TGCAGCGTGGGCGGGGGACTAGCCGTGGAGACCCAGTACTTC	CSVGGGLAVETQYF
.	TRBJ2-7	.	TRBV5-8	TGTGCCAGCAGCTTGGCAGGGGGGTATGCCTACGAGCAGTACTTC	CASSLAGGYAYEQYF
.	TRBJ2-7	TRBD1	TRBV5-1	TGCGCCAGCAGTTCGGGACAGACCTCCTACGAGCAGTACTTC	CASSSGQTSYEQYF
.	TRBJ2-5	.	TRBV27	TGTGCCAGCAGTTTTTCCCGCGTGACTAGCCAAGAGACCCAGTACTTC	CASSFSRVTSQETQYF
.	TRBJ2-7	.	TRBV19	TGTCGGTCAGGGACACCCGCCTACGAGCAGTACTTC	CRSGTPAYEQYF
.	TRBJ2-1	TRBD1	TRBV6-1	TGTGCCAGCAGGGGACAGGGGGCGCGTTTCTTC	CASRGQGARFF
.	TRBJ1-4	TRBD1	TRBV6-1	TGTGCCAGCAGTCAACAGGGGGTGGATGAAAAACTGTTTTTT	CASSQQGVDEKLFF
.	TRBJ2-1	.	TRBV4-3	TGCGCCAGCAGCCAAGATCGGAGCGGCGAGCAGTTCTTC	CASSQDRSGEQFF
once	TRBJ1-2	.	TRBV28	TGTGCCAGCAGTTTAGGGGAGAACTATGGCTACACCTTC	CASSLGENYGYTF
once	TRBJ2-1	.	TRBV7-7	TGTGCTAGCAGCCGCCTAGCGCACTCGTCCTACAATGAGCAGTTCTTC	CASSRLAHSSYNEQFF
few	TRBJ2-3	TRBD2	TRBV6-4	TGTGCCAGCACCCTAAGCGGGAGTGGCTCAGATACGCAGTATTTT	CASTLSGSGSDTQYF
.	TRBJ2-3	.	TRBV6-1	TGTGCCAGCAGTGAAGCCCGAGTGACGCAGTATTTT	CASSEARVTQYF
.	TRBJ2-5	TRBD2	TRBV5-1	TGCGCCAGCAGCTTGGCCCATGGGGGACTAGACGATGAGACCCAGTACTTC	CASSLAHGGLDDETQYF
.	TRBJ2-1	TRBD2	TRBV30	TGTGCCTGGAGTTCAGGACTAGCGGGAGGAGATGAGCAGTTCTTC	CAWSSGLAGGDEQFF
.	TRBJ1-3	.	TRBV4-3	TGCGCCAGCAGCCAAGTAGGGACATCTGGAAACACCATATATTTT	CASSQVGTSGNTIYF
.	TRBJ2-7	TRBD2	TRBV9	TGTGCCAGCAGCCGAAACAGGGGACTAGCGGGGGAAACCTACGAGCAGTACTTC	CASSRNRGLAGETYEQYF
.	TRBJ2-7	.	TRBV13	TGTGCCAGCAGCTTAGCGGACAACGAGCAGTACTTC	CASSLADNEQYF
.	TRBJ2-2	TRBD2	TRBV5-4	TGTGCCAGCAGCTTGGTCCCGAGTTCACTAGCGGCCCAGTACACCGGGGAGCTGTTTTTT	CASSLVPSSLAAQYTGELFF
.	TRBJ2-1	TRBD2	TRBV7-7	TGTGCCAGCAGCTTAGAACCGGGAGGTTCCTACAATGAGCAGTTCTTC	CASSLEPGGSYNEQFF
once	TRBJ1-1	.	TRBV4-2	TGTGCCAGCAGCCAACCAGGGGCTGGCAGTGAAGCTTTCTTT	CASSQPGAGSEAFF
.	TRBJ2-7	TRBD2	TRBV6-1	TGTGCCAGCAGTGAAGCTAGAGGGGAGGGCCGATTCTACGAGCAGTACTTC	CASSEARGEGRFYEQYF
.	TRBJ2-1	TRBD2	TRBV10-1	TGCGCCAGCAGTGAGCGGGGGGGGGACAATGAGCAGTTCTTC	CASSERGGDNEQFF
.	TRBJ2-3	TRBD2	TRBV9	TGTGCCAGCAGCGTAGGCGCGGGAGGGCCGGCGGATACGCAGTATTTT	CASSVGAGGPADTQYF
.	TRBJ2-7	TRBD2	TRBV6-1	TGTGCCAGCGGGACTAGCGGGAGCTACGAGCAGTACTTC	CASGTSGSYEQYF
.	TRBJ2-3	.	TRBV5-1	TGCGCCAGCAGCTTGGGGGCTGGGGGGGCCGATACGCAGTATTTT	CASSLGAGGADTQYF
.	TRBJ1-1	TRBD1	TRBV12-5	TGTGCTAGTGGTAGAACAGGGGATAGCAACACTGAAGCTTTCTTT	CASGRTGDSNTEAFF
once	TRBJ2-1	TRBD2	TRBV6-4	TGTGCCAGCAGTGACTCGGCGGGAGTAGGGTACAATGAGCAGTTCTTC	CASSDSAGVGYNEQFF
.	TRBJ1-2	TRBD1	TRBV19	TGTGCCGCCCGGACAGGGGGCGATGGCTACACCTTC	CAARTGGDGYTF
.	TRBJ2-3	TRBD2	TRBV18	TGTGCCAGCTCAACTAGACTAGCGGGGTCTAGCACAGATACGCAGTATTTT	CASSTRLAGSSTDTQYF
.	TRBJ2-5	.	TRBV5-1	TGCGCCAGCAGCGGGGGGGGACAAGCTATCCAAGAGACCCAGTACTTC	CASSGGGQAIQETQYF
.	TRBJ2-7	TRBD1	TRBV7-2	TGTGCCAGCAGCTTAAGAGGGGGACAGAGCTACGAGCAGTACTTC	CASSLRGGQSYEQYF
.	TRBJ1-2	.	TRBV28	TGTGCCACCGCTGGGGACAATAACTATGGCTACACCTTC	CATAGDNNYGYTF
.	TRBJ2-1	TRBD1	TRBV6-6	TGTGCCAGCAGTCAGGGGACAGGGGCGTACAATGAGCAGTTCTTC	CASSQGTGAYNEQFF
.	TRBJ1-2	.	TRBV30	TGTGCCTGGATTCGTCAGGGGTCTACCTATGGCTACACCTTC	CAWIRQGSTYGYTF
once	TRBJ1-1	.	TRBV7-3	TGTGCCAGCAGCTCCGAACCGGGGACTGAAGCTTTCTTT	CASSSEPGTEAFF
.	TRBJ2-2	TRBD1	TRBV6-5	TGTGCCAGCAGTTACAGGGGGCAAACCGGGGAGCTGTTTTTT	CASSYRGQTGELFF
.	TRBJ2-7	.	TRBV2	TGTGCCAGCAGCTTAGGGGGAGTGGGGCTCTACGAGCAGTACTTC	CASSLGGVGLYEQYF
.	TRBJ2-5	.	TRBV10-2	TGCGCCAGCAGTGAATTAGGGGGTTTGTCGGAGACCCAGTACTTC	CASSELGGLSETQYF
.	TRBJ2-1	.	TRBV5-1	TGCGCCAGCAGCTTGGGGGGGCCCCTTCAACAGCAGTTCTTC	CASSLGGPLQQQFF
once	TRBJ1-1	.	TRBV27	TGTGCCAGCAGCCGACCGGGTGCCCACGAAGCTTTCTTT	CASSRPGAHEAFF
.	TRBJ2-7	TRBD1	TRBV4-1	TGCGCCAGCAGCCAAGAGGGGACAGTCCTCTCCTACGAGCAGTACTTC	CASSQEGTVLSYEQYF
.	TRBJ2-1	TRBD1	TRBV5-1	TGCGCCAGCAGCTTAACAGGGGACAGCTCCTACAATGAGCAGTTCTTC	CASSLTGDSSYNEQFF
.	TRBJ2-1	TRBD1	TRBV6-4	TGTGCCAGCAGGAGACAGGGGTCAAATGAGCAGTTCTTC	CASRRQGSNEQFF
.	TRBJ2-1	.	TRBV29-1	TGCAGCGTGGGCTCGATCTATGAGCAGTTCTTC	CSVGSIYEQFF
once	TRBJ1-2	.	TRBV30	TGTGCCTCCCGGGGGGGGGCGGGGGGAGGCTTGCATGGCTACACCTTC	CASRGGAGGGLHGYTF